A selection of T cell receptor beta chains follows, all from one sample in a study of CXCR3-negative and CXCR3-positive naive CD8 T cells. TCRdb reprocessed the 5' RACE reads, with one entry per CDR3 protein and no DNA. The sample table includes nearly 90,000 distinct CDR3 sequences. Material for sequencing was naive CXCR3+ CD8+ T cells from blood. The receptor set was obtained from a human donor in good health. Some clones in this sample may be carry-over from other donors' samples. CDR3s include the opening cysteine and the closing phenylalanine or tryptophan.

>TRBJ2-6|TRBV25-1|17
CASIAGGFETGANVLTF
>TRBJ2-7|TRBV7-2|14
CASSLAGGAYEQYF
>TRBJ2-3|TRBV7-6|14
CASSIGGGTDTQYF
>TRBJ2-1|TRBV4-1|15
CASSSRLEIYNEQFF
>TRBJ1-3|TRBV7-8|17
CASTQLKLGYLGNTIYF
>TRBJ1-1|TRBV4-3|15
CASSQDGQMNTEAFF
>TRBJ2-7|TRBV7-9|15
CASSFQDSRSYEQYF
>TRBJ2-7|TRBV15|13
CATSMHSSYEQYF
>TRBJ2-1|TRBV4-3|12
CASISSANEQFF
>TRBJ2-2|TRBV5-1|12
CASSLGQGELFF
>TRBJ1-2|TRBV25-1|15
CASSGYRESNYGYTF
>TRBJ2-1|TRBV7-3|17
CASSTGTSGSPYNEQFF
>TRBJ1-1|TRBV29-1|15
CSVEDPRTVATEAFF
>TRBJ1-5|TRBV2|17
CASSTGQGEYSNQPQHF
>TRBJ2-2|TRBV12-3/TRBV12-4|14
CASSPGGITGELFF
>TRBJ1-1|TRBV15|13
CATSRVVGEEAFF
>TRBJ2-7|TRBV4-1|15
CASSQGSGSSYEQYF
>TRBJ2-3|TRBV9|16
CAIGRAGFSTTDTQYF
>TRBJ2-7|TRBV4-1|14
CASSYDRGQREQYF
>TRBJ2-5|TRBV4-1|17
CASSQDPSGGYQETQYF
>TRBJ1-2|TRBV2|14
CASSDPTTGLGYTF
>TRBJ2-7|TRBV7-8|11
CASSPAGEQYF